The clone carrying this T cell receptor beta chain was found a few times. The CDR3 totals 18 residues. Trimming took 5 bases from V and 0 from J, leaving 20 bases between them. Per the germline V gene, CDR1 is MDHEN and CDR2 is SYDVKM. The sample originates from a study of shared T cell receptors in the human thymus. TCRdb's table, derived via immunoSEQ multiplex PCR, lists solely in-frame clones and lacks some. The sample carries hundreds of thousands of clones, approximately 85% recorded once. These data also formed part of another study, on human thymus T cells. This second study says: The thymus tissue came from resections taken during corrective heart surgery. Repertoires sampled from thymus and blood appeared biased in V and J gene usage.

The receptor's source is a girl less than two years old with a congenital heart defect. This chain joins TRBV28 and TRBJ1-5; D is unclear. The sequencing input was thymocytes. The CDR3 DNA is TGTGCCAGCAGTCCTCTAAAGAACGGGGTTTATAGCAATCAGCCCCAGCATTTT. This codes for CASSPLKNGVYSNQPQHF.